This is a list of T cell receptor beta chains from one sample in a study of cytomegalovirus exposure and HLA in healthy donors. Repertoires were generated with immunoSEQ multiplex PCR, while TCRdb's copy carries only in-frame clones and drops some. Of about 80,000 clones in the sample, 79% were seen once. The sample taken for sequencing was PBMCs. Receptor source: a man aged 25-45 years in good health and CMV-seronegative. Both conserved end residues are part of each CDR3. Each record gives: V gene, clone size, D gene, J gene, CDR3 protein, CDR3 DNA. The D gene is left open where the match is weak. Not every row has a clone size; where given, it reads once, few, many or a size class.

>TRBV28|.|.|TRBJ1-5
CASSQYQGKGQPQHF
TGTGCCAGCAGCCAATATCAGGGAAAGGGCCAGCCCCAGCATTTT
>TRBV10-3|.|.|TRBJ2-3
CAISDGGGTDTQYF
TGTGCCATCAGTGATGGGGGCGGCACAGATACGCAGTATTTT
>TRBV25-1|.|.|TRBJ2-2
CASSAGVVGELFF
TGTGCCAGCAGTGCAGGGGTGGTCGGGGAGCTGTTTTTT
>TRBV6-5|.|.|TRBJ2-3
CASGRTPSTDTQYF
TGTGCCAGCGGCCGGACACCTAGCACAGATACGCAGTATTTT
>TRBV9|.|.|TRBJ2-5
CASGATGRGRSETQYF
TGTGCCAGCGGCGCAACCGGCAGGGGAAGGTCGGAGACCCAGTACTTC
>TRBV7-2|.|TRBD1|TRBJ2-5
CASSSTGAGETQYF
TGTGCCAGCAGCTCTACAGGGGCAGGGGAGACCCAGTACTTC
>TRBV19|.|.|TRBJ1-1
CASRGRDSVRTEAFF
TGTGCCAGTAGAGGCAGGGATTCGGTAAGGACTGAAGCTTTCTTT
>TRBV7-9|.|.|TRBJ2-1
CASSLGGPLGQFF
TGTGCCAGCAGCTTAGGAGGCCCTCTAGGGCAGTTCTTC
>TRBV6-4|.|.|TRBJ1-5
CATPSCRDPGGQPQHF
TGTGCCACCCCTAGTTGCCGGGACCCGGGGGGTCAGCCCCAGCATTTT
>TRBV6-6|.|.|TRBJ2-3
CASSYAALTDTQYF
TGTGCCAGCAGTTATGCGGCTCTCACAGATACGCAGTATTTT
>TRBV2|few|.|TRBJ2-2
CASSAPTETGELFF
TGTGCCAGCTCTGCTCCCACAGAGACCGGGGAGCTGTTTTTT
>TRBV7-2|.|.|TRBJ2-7
CASSLDGLGVYEQYF
TGTGCCAGCAGCTTAGACGGGTTGGGAGTCTACGAGCAGTACTTC
>TRBV6-4|.|.|TRBJ2-6
CASSAISGANVLTF
TGTGCCAGCAGCGCGATCTCTGGGGCCAACGTCCTGACTTTC
>TRBV25-1|.|TRBD1|TRBJ2-5
CASSGSGTGQETQYF
TGTGCCAGCAGTGGCTCCGGGACAGGACAAGAGACCCAGTACTTC
>TRBV27|.|TRBD1|TRBJ1-1
CASSYDRGVSNTEAFF
TGTGCCAGCAGTTACGACAGGGGCGTCTCGAACACTGAAGCTTTCTTT
>TRBV2|once|TRBD1|TRBJ2-7
CASSEALSGQGRGQYF
TGTGCCAGCAGTGAAGCGCTTTCGGGACAGGGCCGTGGGCAGTACTTC
>TRBV7-2|.|.|TRBJ2-5
CASTQYGNPRETQYF
TGTGCCAGCACCCAATACGGTAACCCTAGGGAGACCCAGTACTTC
>TRBV27|few|.|TRBJ1-6
CASSSGVSNSPLHF
TGTGCCAGCAGTTCAGGGGTGTCTAATTCACCCCTCCACTTT
>TRBV28|few|TRBD1|TRBJ1-4
CASSLDRGGEKLFF
TGTGCCAGCAGTTTGGACAGGGGGGGCGAAAAACTGTTTTTT
>TRBV7-9|.|.|TRBJ2-3
CASSERRGTDTQYF
TGTGCCAGCAGCGAAAGAAGGGGGACAGATACGCAGTATTTT
>TRBV30|.|TRBD2|TRBJ2-5
CAWSAGTSFETQYF
TGTGCCTGGAGCGCCGGGACTAGTTTCGAGACCCAGTACTTC
>TRBV6-6|few|.|TRBJ1-1
CASSPTQKGGNTEAFF
TGTGCCAGCAGCCCAACCCAAAAGGGAGGGAACACTGAAGCTTTCTTT
>TRBV6-6|.|.|TRBJ2-3
CASNLGTRTDTQYF
TGTGCCAGCAACCTCGGGACTCGCACAGATACGCAGTATTTT
>TRBV28|.|TRBD1|TRBJ1-1
CASSPRTGGEAFF
TGTGCCAGCAGTCCAAGGACAGGGGGTGAAGCTTTCTTT
>TRBV28|few|TRBD1|TRBJ2-7
CASSTIRQGAVYEQYF
TGTGCCAGCAGCACTATCCGACAGGGGGCTGTCTACGAGCAGTACTTC
>TRBV29-1|.|TRBD2|TRBJ2-3
CSVDVLVLAGADTQYF
TGCAGCGTTGATGTATTGGTACTAGCGGGAGCAGATACGCAGTATTTT
>TRBV11-2|once|.|TRBJ2-1
CASSPQQAVINEQFF
TGTGCCAGCAGCCCCCAGCAAGCGGTGATCAATGAGCAGTTCTTC
>TRBV25-1|.|TRBD1|TRBJ2-1
CASSGWDSNNEQFF
TGTGCCAGCAGTGGATGGGACAGTAACAATGAGCAGTTCTTC
>TRBV2|.|.|TRBJ2-3
CASKGGTTGDTQYF
TGTGCCAGCAAGGGGGGGACCACTGGGGATACGCAGTATTTT
>TRBV5-4|.|.|TRBJ1-1
CASSPRSGAEAFF
TGTGCCAGCAGCCCGAGGAGTGGGGCGGAAGCTTTCTTT
>TRBV11-2|.|.|TRBJ2-1
CASSFSNNEQFF
TGTGCCAGCAGCTTTTCAAACAATGAGCAGTTCTTC
>TRBV5-4|.|.|TRBJ1-2
CASSFTEYGYTF
TGTGCCAGCAGCTTTACGGAGTACGGCTACACCTTC
>TRBV7-2|once|TRBD1|TRBJ2-7
CASSRDRVWEQYF
TGTGCCAGCAGCCGGGACAGGGTGTGGGAGCAGTACTTC